The rows below give T cell receptor beta chains drawn from one sample of a study of blood T cells in healthy people across ages. TCRdb ran MiXCR on the 5' RACE reads and lists one entry per CDR3 protein. The sample gives some 1.4 million distinct CDR3 sequences, approximately 40% of which show up once; 7.9% is in the top ten. What was sequenced was blood. The receptors stem from a woman under 30 in good health. CDR3s include the opening cysteine and the closing phenylalanine or tryptophan.

CDR3 length,V gene,J gene,CDR3 protein
15,TRBV3-1,TRBJ1-5,CASSQGTGVNQPQHF
17,TRBV11-2,TRBJ2-3,CASSLSLAGGGTDTQYF
15,TRBV23-1,TRBJ2-1,CASSQLDRFCDEQFF
14,TRBV7-9,TRBJ2-6,CASSPAVWDNVLTF
16,TRBV2,TRBJ2-5,CASRRLGTEYQETQYF
15,TRBV27,TRBJ2-5,CASNIGGGLPETQYF
14,TRBV5-6,TRBJ2-3,CASSFKGAGDTQYF
15,TRBV7-2,TRBJ1-5,CASSQNQGAIYPQHF
12,TRBV28,TRBJ2-7,CASGTGPLKQYF
17,TRBV25-1,TRBJ2-1,CASSFDPGTSRYNEQFF